The rows below give T cell receptor beta chains drawn from one sample of a study of blood T cells in healthy people across ages. TCRdb recomputed calls from the 5' RACE reads with MiXCR, one row per CDR3 protein. The sample consists of 1.5 million to 2 million distinct CDR3 sequences, approximately 50% of them appearing once. The sample taken for sequencing was blood. The origin of the receptors is a woman aged 40 to 49 in good health. Each CDR3 is given with its conserved first and last residue. A D gene is named only where the DNA matches it firmly. Some rows have no size entry. The others give once, few or many, or a class for an expanded clone.

clone_size: NA; v_call: TRBV27; j_call: TRBJ2-5; cdr3_length: 15; d_call: NA; cdr3_aa: CASSLTTGSPETQYF; cdr3_nt: TGTGCCAGCAGCTTGACCACAGGGTCCCCAGAGACCCAGTACTTC
clone_size: NA; v_call: TRBV9; j_call: TRBJ1-1; cdr3_length: 14; d_call: NA; cdr3_aa: CASSVDLGGTEAFF; cdr3_nt: TGTGCCAGCAGCGTAGATCTGGGTGGCACCGAAGCTTTCTTT
clone_size: NA; v_call: TRBV4-3; j_call: TRBJ2-1; cdr3_length: 15; d_call: NA; cdr3_aa: CASSQVRGLMSEQFF; cdr3_nt: TGCGCCAGCAGCCAAGTACGGGGGCTAATGAGTGAGCAGTTCTTC
clone_size: NA; v_call: TRBV6-5; j_call: TRBJ2-4; cdr3_length: 14; d_call: NA; cdr3_aa: CASSSGQGMWEQYF; cdr3_nt: TGTGCCAGCTCGTCCGGGCAGGGTATGTGGGAGCAGTACTTC
clone_size: NA; v_call: TRBV29-1; j_call: TRBJ1-1; cdr3_length: 14; d_call: NA; cdr3_aa: CSVEDKGGGTEAFF; cdr3_nt: TGCAGCGTTGAAGATAAAGGGGGGGGAACTGAAGCTTTCTTT
clone_size: few; v_call: TRBV20-1; j_call: TRBJ1-2; cdr3_length: 14; d_call: NA; cdr3_aa: CSALDRALSYGYTF; cdr3_nt: TGCAGTGCCCTCGACCGGGCACTCTCCTATGGCTACACCTTC
clone_size: NA; v_call: TRBV4-1; j_call: TRBJ1-5; cdr3_length: 13; d_call: NA; cdr3_aa: CASSQDLVQPQHF; cdr3_nt: TGCGCCAGCAGCCAAGATCTAGTGCAGCCCCAGCATTTT
clone_size: NA; v_call: TRBV12-3/TRBV12-4; j_call: TRBJ1-1; cdr3_length: 13; d_call: NA; cdr3_aa: CASSPRGGLEAFF; cdr3_nt: TGTGCCAGCAGTCCTCGTGGGGGCCTCGAAGCTTTCTTT
clone_size: NA; v_call: TRBV7-2; j_call: TRBJ2-7; cdr3_length: 14; d_call: NA; cdr3_aa: CASSLRTLAYEQYF; cdr3_nt: TGTGCCAGCAGCTTAAGGACCCTCGCCTACGAGCAGTACTTC
clone_size: NA; v_call: TRBV28; j_call: TRBJ1-6; cdr3_length: 17; d_call: NA; cdr3_aa: CASSDPLTAYSNSPLHF; cdr3_nt: TGTGCCAGCAGTGATCCGCTTACGGCTTACAGTAATTCACCCCTCCACTTT
clone_size: NA; v_call: TRBV27; j_call: TRBJ2-2; cdr3_length: 15; d_call: NA; cdr3_aa: CASSWRQGPTGELFF; cdr3_nt: TGTGCCAGCAGTTGGAGGCAGGGTCCAACCGGGGAGCTGTTTTTT
clone_size: few; v_call: TRBV7-2; j_call: TRBJ2-1; cdr3_length: 16; d_call: TRBD2; cdr3_aa: CASSLGLAGGPVEQFF; cdr3_nt: TGTGCCAGCAGCTTAGGTCTAGCGGGGGGGCCTGTTGAGCAGTTCTTC
clone_size: few; v_call: TRBV7-8; j_call: TRBJ2-3; cdr3_length: 20; d_call: TRBD2; cdr3_aa: CASSLFAASGAGGSTDTQYF; cdr3_nt: TGTGCCAGCAGCTTATTCGCTGCTAGCGGGGCTGGGGGGAGCACAGATACGCAGTATTTT
clone_size: NA; v_call: TRBV29-1; j_call: TRBJ1-2; cdr3_length: 13; d_call: TRBD1; cdr3_aa: CSVGQGGRNGYTF; cdr3_nt: TGCAGCGTTGGTCAGGGGGGCCGGAATGGCTACACCTTC